The 10 T cell receptor beta chains listed next were all sequenced from one sample in a study of vaccination and CD4 T cells after COVID-19. These receptors are not linked to any known antigen. The study sequenced cultured CD4+ T cell DNA using the Oncomine TCR Beta short-read assay. Using its own MiXCR run on the PCR reads, TCRdb lists one record per CDR3 protein. Here the sample spans more than 10,000 distinct CDR3 sequences, roughly 58% being singletons. Treatment reported: approximately 10-day PBMC culture with coronavirus spike peptide pools or control peptides (ViraFEST assay). The sample comprised CD4+ T cells from blood, cultured in vitro. These receptor sequences come from a human donor who had recovered from COVID-19.

The chain joins TRBV7-9 to TRBJ2-7; D gene ambiguous. Trimming stripped 3 bases from V and 2 bases from J, with 5 bases between. This CDR3 region has 12 residues. Germline CDR1 is SEHNR and CDR2 is FQNEAQ (reference sequence). CDR3 sequence: CASSFTPYEQYF. The CDR3 DNA sequence: TGTGCCAGCAGCTTCACCCCCTACGAGCAGTACTTC.

This clonotype was recorded only once. This rearrangement joins TRBV7-9 to TRBJ1-4; D unresolved. From germline, CDR1 is SEHNR and CDR2 FQNEAQ (reference sequence). The length of the CDR3 is 16 residues. Trimming removed 3 bases at V and 2 bases at J, with 13 bases between. CDR3 protein: CASSFITDPTNEKLFF. Here the CDR3 DNA reads TGTGCCAGCAGCTTTATAACGGATCCGACTAATGAAAAACTGTTTTTT.

The chain recombines TRBV5-8 with TRBJ1-1; D perhaps matches TRBD1 (5 bases). V lost 6 bases and J 2 bases, leaving 17 bases between the germline ends. The CDR3 spans 15 residues. Germline assignment: CDR1 SGHTS and CDR2 YDEGEE. The CDR3: CASTTGGDLNTEAFF. CDR3 in DNA: TGTGCCAGCACCACCGGGGGGGACCTCAACACTGAAGCTTTCTTT. Based on the CDR3 plus reference TRBV5-8 and TRBJ1-1, the full variable domain is EAGVTQSPTHLIKTRGQQATLRCSPISGHTSVYWYQQALGLGLQFLLWYDEGEERNRGNFPPRFSGRQFPNYSSELNVNALELEDSALYLCASTTGGDLNTEAFFGQGTRLTVV.

There are a few counts of this clonotype. The chain employs TRBV2 and TRBJ1-5, with D perhaps TRBD1 (6 bases). V lost 5 bases, J lost 2 bases, and 10 bases lay in between. The germline gives CDR1 SNHLY, CDR2 FYNNEI. The CDR3 is made up of 14 amino acids. The CDR3 bases are TGTGCCAGCAGTCAACAGGGAGGCAATCAGCCCCAGCATTTT. This translates into CASSQQGGNQPQHF.

The chain has TRBV20-1 and TRBJ1-3; D unclear. CDR1 DFQATT and CDR2 SNEGSKA come from the germline V gene (reference sequence). The CDR3 sequence is 13 residues long. V was cut by 7 bases and J by 0 bases, with 10 bases left in between. CDR3 DNA sequence: TGCAGTGTCCCGTCGAGCTCTGGAAACACCATATATTTT. Translated, it gives CSVPSSSGNTIYF.

J is TRBJ2-7 and V is TRBV20-1; no clear D. Germline CDR1 is DFQATT and CDR2 is SNEGSKA (reference sequence). The CDR3 contains 13 residues. V was cut by 1 base and J by 3 bases, with 10 bases left in between. CDR3: CSARGSSDYEQYF. The CDR3 region has the DNA TGCAGTGCTAGAGGGTCCTCAGACTACGAGCAGTACTTC.

The J gene is TRBJ2-2, the V gene TRBV6-2 or TRBV6-3, with D unresolved. Trimming took 8 bases from V and 6 from J, leaving 10 bases between them. CDR1 and CDR2 (germline): MNHEY, SVGEGT. This CDR3 is 12 amino acids long. The CDR3 protein is CASFSFPGELFF. DNA of the CDR3: TGTGCCAGCTTTTCGTTCCCCGGGGAGCTGTTTTTT.

The chain carries TRBV7-8 and TRBJ1-5, with unresolved D. The CDR3 extends over 13 amino acids. The V end was cut by 2 bases, the J end by 3 bases, with 5 bases between. The V gene's germline CDR1 is SGHVS and CDR2 FQNEAQ. DNA of the CDR3: TGTGCCAGCAGCTTACGGATCAATCAGCCCCAGCATTTT. It specifies CASSLRINQPQHF.

In this sample, this clonotype turned up a few times. V is TRBV7-2 and J is TRBJ1-2, with D unresolved. This CDR3 comprises 13 residues. The germline V gene has CDR1 SGHTA and CDR2 FQGNSA. V dropped 6 bases and J dropped 3 bases, with 11 bases sitting between them. The CDR3 spells CASSYTRDYGYTF. The CDR3 region has the DNA TGTGCCAGCAGTTACACGAGGGACTATGGCTACACCTTC. The whole variable domain, remainder taken from reference TRBV7-2 and TRBJ1-2, is GAGVSQSPSNKVTEKGKDVELRCDPISGHTALYWYRQSLGQGLEFLIYFQGNSAPDKSGLPSDRFSAERTGGSVSTLTIQRTQQEDSAVYLCASSYTRDYGYTFGSGTRLTVV.

The chain is built from TRBV7-2 and TRBJ2-5; possibly TRBD2 for D (6 bases). Germline V gene data show CDR1 as SGHTA and CDR2 as FQGNSA. The CDR3 is 17 amino acids. The V end was cut by 3 bases, the J end by 5 bases, with 22 bases between. The CDR3 coding sequence is TGTGCCAGCAGCTTTATGCGGGGCCGCGGTAATCTGGAGACCCAGTACTTC. Residues: CASSFMRGRGNLETQYF.